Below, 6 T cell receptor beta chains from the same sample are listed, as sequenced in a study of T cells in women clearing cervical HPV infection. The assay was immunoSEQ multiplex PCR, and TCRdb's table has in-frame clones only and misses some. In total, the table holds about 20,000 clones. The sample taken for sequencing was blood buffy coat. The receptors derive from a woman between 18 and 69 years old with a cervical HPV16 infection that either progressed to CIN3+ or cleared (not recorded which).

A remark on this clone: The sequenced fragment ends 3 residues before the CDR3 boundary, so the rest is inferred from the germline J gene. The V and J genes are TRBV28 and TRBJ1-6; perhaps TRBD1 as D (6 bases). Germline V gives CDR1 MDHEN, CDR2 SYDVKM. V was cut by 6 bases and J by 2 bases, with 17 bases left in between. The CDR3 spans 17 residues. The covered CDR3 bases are TGTGCCAGCAGCCCCGCAAGGGGGAAGACCTATAATTCACCC. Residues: CASSPARGKTYNSP. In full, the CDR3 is CASSPARGKTYNSPLHF.

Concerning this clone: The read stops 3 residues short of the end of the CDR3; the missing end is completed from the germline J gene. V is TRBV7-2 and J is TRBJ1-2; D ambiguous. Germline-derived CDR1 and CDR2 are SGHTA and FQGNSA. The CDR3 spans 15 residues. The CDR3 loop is CASSAISSLGPGYTF. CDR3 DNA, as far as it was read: TGTGCCAGCAGCGCTATATCCTCACTAGGGCCGGGC.

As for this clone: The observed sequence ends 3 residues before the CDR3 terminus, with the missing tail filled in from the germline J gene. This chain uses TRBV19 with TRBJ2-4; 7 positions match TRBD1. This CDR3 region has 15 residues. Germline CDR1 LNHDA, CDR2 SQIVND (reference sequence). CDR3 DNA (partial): TGTGCCAGTAGTATCGAGACAGGGACGGGCTATGGT. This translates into CASSIETGTGYG. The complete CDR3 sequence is CASSIETGTGYGQYF.

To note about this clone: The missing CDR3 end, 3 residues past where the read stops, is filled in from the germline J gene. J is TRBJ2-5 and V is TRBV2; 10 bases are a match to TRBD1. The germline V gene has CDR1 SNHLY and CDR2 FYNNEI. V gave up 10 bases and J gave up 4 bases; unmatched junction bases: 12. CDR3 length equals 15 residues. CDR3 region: CAIPSGTGERETQYF. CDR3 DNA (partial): TGTGCCATTCCCTCCGGGACAGGGGAGCGAGAGACC.

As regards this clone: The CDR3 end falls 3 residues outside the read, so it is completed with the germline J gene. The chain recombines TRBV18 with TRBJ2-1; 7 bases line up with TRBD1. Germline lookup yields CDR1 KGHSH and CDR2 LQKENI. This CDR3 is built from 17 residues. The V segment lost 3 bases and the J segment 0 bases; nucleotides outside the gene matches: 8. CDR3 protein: CASSPPGGQASYNEQFF. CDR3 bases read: TGTGCCAGCTCACCCCCTGGAGGACAGGCCTCCTACAATGAG.

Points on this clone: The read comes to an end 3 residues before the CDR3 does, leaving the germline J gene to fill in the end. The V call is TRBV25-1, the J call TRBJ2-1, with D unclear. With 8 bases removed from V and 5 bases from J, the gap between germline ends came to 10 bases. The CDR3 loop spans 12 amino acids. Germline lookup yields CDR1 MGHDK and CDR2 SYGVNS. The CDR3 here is CASFSRDNEQFF. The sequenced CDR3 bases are TGTGCCAGCTTTTCCCGGGACAATGAG.